The subject of this entry is one T cell receptor beta chain. What it recognizes is unknown. This sample is drawn from a study of beta chain features in type 1 diabetes. Study at large: Taken together, all samples contributed some 98 million examined sorted cells. Study findings and constraints: Reads derived from cDNA could over-represent cells showing high TCR expression. Significant though moderate, a shortening of TCRB CDR3s appeared in all four CD4+ subsets of Type 1 diabetes patients.

Reverse transcribing all isolated RNA meant expressed TCRB transcripts were sequenced. Read counts averaged around 3.6 million for samples of naive, central memory and regulatory T cells. Sequencing was performed with immunoSEQ multiplex PCR; in TCRdb, only in-frame clones are kept and a portion is missing. The data hold over 700,000 clones, with 15% to 20% observed a single time. This CDR3 has 16 amino acids. Germline V gene data show CDR1 as SGDLS and CDR2 as YYNGEE. Trimming cost V 3 bases and J 2 bases; bases outside gene matches: 5. The sequenced sample was naive CD4+ T cells from blood. The gene calls are TRBV9 and TRBJ2-3; 11 bases match TRBD2. The receptor comes from a woman aged 18-30 years in good health. The CDR3 spells CASSALGLADTDTQYF. DNA for the CDR3: TGTGCCAGCAGCGCCCTGGGACTAGCGGACACAGATACGCAGTATTTT.